This T cell receptor beta chain derives from a study of CD8+ T cells in alopecia areata. Study summary: Tofacitinib treatment spanned 6 to 18 months, with 6 months off drug afterward. Points from the study as a whole: Possibly because of HLA-related factors, TCR sharing was less clear across patients than in mice.

In each case, RNA was isolated and then reverse transcribed into cDNA as the sequencing template. Some clones are missing from TCRdb's copy, which holds only in-frame ones; the method was immunoSEQ multiplex PCR. Found here are 120,000 or so clones, around 60% of them singletons; the top ten hold under 5%. CDR1 and CDR2 from the germline V gene are MNHEY and SVGAGI. CDR3 length: 11 residues. The V and J ends lost 7 bases and 5 bases respectively, with 8 bases between them. This clone was counted once. Its specificity is not known. Samples from alopecia areata patients were lesional scalp punch biopsies and peripheral blood.

The source of this sequence is a human donor with alopecia areata. Sequencing used CD4+ T cells sorted from blood, obtained at week 0. The rearrangement joins TRBV6-5 to TRBJ1-2, with D tentatively TRBD1 (6 bases). In DNA, the CDR3 is TGTGCCAGCACCAGGGGATATGGCTACACCTTC. It yields the protein CASTRGYGYTF.